These 27 T cell receptor beta chains originate from one sample sequenced in a study of beta chain features in type 1 diabetes. All of the isolated RNA was reverse transcribed, so expressed TCRB transcripts were sequenced. Only in-frame clones appear in the TCRdb table, and some are missing; sequencing was by immunoSEQ multiplex PCR. The data contain about 930,000 clones, roughly 16% of them singletons. The specimen sequenced was naive CD4+ T cells from blood. The receptors come from a woman aged 18-29 years in good health.

In this sample, this clone turned up a few times. V is TRBV5-5 and J is TRBJ1-2; D may be TRBD1 (6 bases). V lost 4 bases to trimming and J lost 5 bases, with 15 bases between them. The length of the CDR3 is 14 residues. The germline V gene encodes CDR1 SGHKS and CDR2 YYEKEE (reference sequence). The CDR3 region is CASSHRTAVYGYTF. Written as DNA, the CDR3 is TGTGCCAGCAGCCATAGGACAGCCGTTTATGGCTACACCTTC.

The rearrangement links TRBV7-2 to TRBJ1-5, with a weak D call TRBD1 (6 bases). CDR1 SGHTA and CDR2 FQGNSA come from the germline V gene. This CDR3 comprises 14 residues. V was clipped by 6 bases and J by 6 bases, with 15 bases between them. CDR3 DNA sequence: TGTGCCAGCAGTAATACAGGGACTGGTCAGCCCCAGCATTTT. It translates to CASSNTGTGQPQHF.

The chain joins TRBV2 to TRBJ2-7, with 10 positions matching TRBD2. After removal of 6 bases from V and 4 bases from J, the junction contained 9 bases not matched to a gene. CDR1 and CDR2 (germline): SNHLY, FYNNEI. The CDR3 is made up of 15 amino acids. CDR3 sequence reads: CASRYLAGERYEQYF. The DNA of the CDR3 is TGTGCCAGCAGATATCTAGCGGGAGAACGGTACGAGCAGTACTTC.

The chain couples TRBV29-1 to TRBJ2-2, with 8 bases matching TRBD2. CDR3 length: 14 residues. In germline, CDR1 is SQVTM, CDR2 ANQGSEA. V shed 7 bases and J 2 bases; nucleotides not matched to a gene: 6. CDR3 DNA sequence: TGCAGCGCTGCTAGCGGGCGTAACACCGGGGAGCTGTTTTTT. Amino acid sequence: CSAASGRNTGELFF.

The J gene is TRBJ2-1, the V gene TRBV7-9; 8 bases match TRBD1. V was pared by 1 base and J by 1 base, with 9 bases of the junction left unmatched. This CDR3 contains 18 residues. CDR1 and CDR2 (germline): SEHNR, FQNEAQ (reference sequence). The CDR3 loop is CASSLGSLRGLSYNEQFF. CDR3 nucleotides: TGTGCCAGCAGCTTAGGATCCCTCAGGGGGCTTTCCTACAATGAGCAGTTCTTC. The variable domain in full, with the rest retrieved from reference TRBV7-9 and TRBJ2-1, is DTGVSQNPRHKITKRGQNVTFRCDPISEHNRLYWYRQTLGQGPEFLTYFQNEAQLEKSRLLSDRFSAERPKGSFSTLEIQRTEQGDSAMYLCASSLGSLRGLSYNEQFFGPGTRLTVL.

This clone was seen only a few times. This chain connects TRBV9 to TRBJ2-1; 10 bases map to TRBD2. Trimming at V came to 4 bases and at J to 9 bases, leaving 25 bases not matched to a gene. Per germline, CDR1 SGDLS and CDR2 YYNGEE. The CDR3 loop spans 20 amino acids. Here the CDR3 DNA reads TGTGCCAGCAGCTATTCTACCCGACTAGCGGGCCCAAACAGGGGGAGTGAGCAGTTCTTC. It specifies CASSYSTRLAGPNRGSEQFF.

V gene TRBV7-2 combines with J gene TRBJ2-7; tentative D call: TRBD1 (5 bases). Trimming shortened V by 2 bases and J by 6 bases, and 11 bases separated the two germline ends. Germline values: CDR1 SGHTA, CDR2 FQGNSA. The CDR3 extends over 13 amino acids. The DNA for the CDR3 is TGTGCCAGCAGCTTAAGTCCAAGGGGCGAGCAGTACTTC. This encodes CASSLSPRGEQYF.

This clone has just a few counts. V usage is TRBV6-1 and J usage is TRBJ2-2; D gene uncertain. Germline V lookup: CDR1 MNHNS, CDR2 SASEGT. The V gene lost 7 bases and the J gene lost 1 base, with 7 bases spanning the gap. The CDR3 spans 13 residues. CDR3 nucleotide sequence: TGTGCCAGCACGGGTGTGAACACCGGGGAGCTGTTTTTT. This translates into CASTGVNTGELFF.

In this sample, this clone turned up a few times. V gene TRBV10-3 combines with J gene TRBJ2-3; 12 nucleotides align to TRBD2. CDR1 ENHRY and CDR2 SYGVKD come from the germline V gene. Trimming removed 6 bases from V and 6 bases from J; junction bases left unmatched: 10. This CDR3 has 16 residues. CDR3 loop: CAIRPGLAGLADTQYF. Here the CDR3 DNA reads TGTGCCATCAGACCGGGACTAGCGGGTCTGGCGGATACGCAGTATTTT.

J is TRBJ2-7 and V is TRBV28; weak D call: TRBD2 (5 bases). CDR1 MDHEN and CDR2 SYDVKM come from the germline V gene. The CDR3 loop spans 15 amino acids. The V end was cut by 3 bases, the J end by 4 bases, with 16 bases between. The CDR3 loop reads CASSLPGGGGYEQYF. The CDR3 DNA is TGTGCCAGCAGTTTGCCGGGCGGCGGAGGATACGAGCAGTACTTC.

A remark on this clone: Other DNA sequences in this sample translate to the same CDR3. CDR3 DNA: TGTGCCAGCTCACCACTGGGACAGGGAAACACTGAAGCTTTCTTT. It translates to CASSPLGQGNTEAFF. The chain couples TRBV18 to TRBJ1-1, with TRBD1 matching 9 bases. CDR1 is KGHSH and CDR2 is LQKENI in the germline V gene. The CDR3 is made up of 15 amino acids. V shed 1 base, J shed 2 bases, and the junction held 2 bases outside the gene matches. Full variable domain (missing parts from reference TRBV18 and TRBJ1-1): NAGVMQNPRHLVRRRGQEARLRCSPMKGHSHVYWYRQLPEEGLKFMVYLQKENIIDESGMPKERFSAEFPKEGPSILRIQQVVRGDSAAYFCASSPLGQGNTEAFFGQGTRLTVV.

The chain is built from TRBV18 and TRBJ2-7, with D hard to call. With 1 base removed from V and 2 bases from J, the gap between germline ends came to 12 bases. Germline CDR1 KGHSH, CDR2 LQKENI. This CDR3 region has 15 residues. Written as DNA, the CDR3 is TGTGCCAGCTCACCACAGCCGGACGGAACCTACGAGCAGTACTTC. It encodes CASSPQPDGTYEQYF.

Note on this clone: Other nucleotide sequences in the sample specify the same CDR3. The chain links TRBV7-2 to TRBJ1-5; unclear D gene. The V gene's germline CDR1 is SGHTA and CDR2 FQGNSA. The CDR3 has 12 amino acids. Trimming removed 1 base from V and 5 bases from J, with 3 bases in between. CDR3 amino acids: CASSLDYQPQHF. In DNA form, the CDR3 reads TGTGCCAGCAGCTTAGATTATCAGCCCCAGCATTTT.

This clone occurred a few times. This rearrangement joins TRBV5-4 to TRBJ2-1; TRBD2 matches at 7 bases. The CDR3 is 17 residues long. The germline V gene has CDR1 SGHNT and CDR2 YYREEE (reference sequence). With 1 base clipped from V and 5 bases from J, the junction kept 12 bases outside the gene matches. The CDR3 DNA follows: TGTGCCAGCAGCTTGCGTGCCGGGGGGAGCACCCACAATGAGCAGTTCTTC. It is translated as CASSLRAGGSTHNEQFF.

The chain employs TRBV7-9 and TRBJ1-1, with D possibly TRBD1 on 6 matching bases. Trimming removed 5 bases from V and 1 base from J, with 8 bases in between. Germline loops: CDR1 SEHNR, CDR2 FQNEAQ (reference sequence). The CDR3 length is 13 residues. Written as DNA, the CDR3 is TGTGCCAGCAGCCAACAGGGGAACACTGAAGCTTTCTTT. Amino acid sequence: CASSQQGNTEAFF.

A few counts support this clone. This chain uses TRBV6-5 with TRBJ2-2; 9 positions match TRBD1. Germline-derived CDR1 and CDR2 are MNHEY and SVGAGI. Trimming cost V 2 bases and J 7 bases; bases outside gene matches: 5. This CDR3 has 15 amino acids. CDR3 residues: CASSYGDREVGELFF. In DNA form, the CDR3 reads TGTGCCAGCAGTTACGGGGACAGGGAGGTCGGGGAGCTGTTTTTT.

This clone has a handful of counts. This chain uses TRBV27 with TRBJ2-1; D unclear. The CDR3 spans 17 residues. The germline V gene has CDR1 MNHEY and CDR2 SMNVEV (reference sequence). The germline V and J ends were trimmed by 2 bases and 1 base, with 15 bases remaining between them. CDR3 loop: CASSLDPNLNSYNEQFF. The DNA for the CDR3 is TGTGCCAGCAGTTTAGATCCGAACTTAAATTCCTACAATGAGCAGTTCTTC.

The chain joins TRBV7-3 to TRBJ2-3; D is unclear. CDR1 and CDR2 from the germline V gene are SGHTA and FQGTGA. This CDR3 is built from 15 residues. With 1 base removed from V and 2 bases from J, the gap between germline ends came to 10 bases. The CDR3 here is CASSLNGVSTDTQYF. The CDR3 DNA is TGTGCCAGCAGCTTAAACGGTGTATCCACAGATACGCAGTATTTT.

The chain uses TRBV4-3 and TRBJ1-4; 10 nucleotides agree with TRBD1. The CDR3 has 14 amino acids. V was clipped by 1 base and J by 13 bases; unmatched bases: 6. Germline V gene sequence: CDR1 LGHNA, CDR2 YSLEER. Here the CDR3 reads CASSQGQGARGLFF. CDR3 bases: TGCGCCAGCAGCCAAGGACAGGGGGCGAGGGGACTGTTTTTT.

The gene calls are TRBV5-1 and TRBJ2-6; D might be TRBD1 (6 bases). Germline CDR1 SGHRS, CDR2 YFSETQ. The CDR3 length is 22 residues. V lost 0 bases and J 1 base, leaving 26 bases between the germline ends. The chain's CDR3 is CASSLAPKLPGHESSGANVLTF. In DNA, the CDR3 is TGCGCCAGCAGCTTGGCCCCAAAACTTCCGGGACACGAGTCTTCTGGGGCCAACGTCCTGACTTTC.

In this sample, this clone turned up a few times. This chain links TRBV4-2 with TRBJ2-3; 8 nucleotides align to TRBD2. Germline V gives CDR1 LGHNA, CDR2 YNFKEQ. This CDR3 is built from 17 residues. V lost 0 bases and J lost 2; bases outside the gene matches: 7. This CDR3 reads CASSQEYGRGATDTQYF. CDR3 nucleotides: TGTGCCAGCAGCCAAGAGTATGGGCGGGGGGCCACAGATACGCAGTATTTT.

This clone was recorded a few times. The chain joins TRBV7-9 to TRBJ2-7; D is unclear. The CDR3 loop spans 12 amino acids. Germline loops: CDR1 SEHNR, CDR2 FQNEAQ (reference sequence). Between the trimmed V and J ends, which lost 2 bases and 3 bases, there was a span of 5 bases. CDR3 sequence reads: CASSLSGYEQYF. The CDR3 region has the DNA TGTGCCAGCAGCTTATCTGGCTACGAGCAGTACTTC. Combining the CDR3 with reference TRBV7-9 and TRBJ2-7 gives the whole variable domain DTGVSQNPRHKITKRGQNVTFRCDPISEHNRLYWYRQTLGQGPEFLTYFQNEAQLEKSRLLSDRFSAERPKGSFSTLEIQRTEQGDSAMYLCASSLSGYEQYFGPGTRLTVT.

The V call is TRBV7-2, the J call TRBJ2-5; TRBD2 aligns across 11 bases. Germline V CDR1 and CDR2: SGHTA, FQGNSA. The CDR3 contains 17 residues. V trimming: 6 bases; J trimming: 0 bases; junction bases outside the gene matches: 9. The CDR3 is CASSFRLAGHNQETQYF. In DNA form, the CDR3 reads TGTGCCAGCAGTTTCAGACTAGCGGGACATAACCAAGAGACCCAGTACTTC.

The table lists this clone with a few counts. V is TRBV19 and J is TRBJ1-5; 8 bases are shared with TRBD1. Trimming cost V 6 bases and J 2 bases; bases outside gene matches: 6. CDR1 LNHDA and CDR2 SQIVND come from the germline V gene (reference sequence). CDR3 length: 15 amino acids. The CDR3 DNA sequence: TGTGCCAGTAGCCCCGGGACAGGCCGCAATCAGCCCCAGCATTTT. Translating it yields CASSPGTGRNQPQHF.

V gene TRBV5-1 combines with J gene TRBJ2-5; 8 nucleotides agree with TRBD2. Trimming removed 7 bases from V and 1 base from J; junction bases left unmatched: 18. The CDR3 sequence is 18 residues long. CDR1 SGHRS and CDR2 YFSETQ come from the germline V gene. The CDR3 sequence: CASPGEIIRREVQETQYF. Written as DNA, the CDR3 is TGCGCCAGCCCGGGTGAAATAATTCGGCGGGAGGTCCAAGAGACCCAGTACTTC. Full variable domain (missing parts from reference TRBV5-1 and TRBJ2-5): KAGVTQTPRYLIKTRGQQVTLSCSPISGHRSVSWYQQTPGQGLQFLFEYFSETQRNKGNFPGRFSGRQFSNSRSEMNVSTLELGDSALYLCASPGEIIRREVQETQYFGPGTRLLVL.

The chain links TRBV18 to TRBJ1-1; no firm D call. CDR1 and CDR2 from the germline V gene are KGHSH and LQKENI. The CDR3 runs 12 residues. Deletions cut 2 bases from V and 8 bases from J, with 9 bases between. The CDR3: CASSPWKEEAFF. CDR3 bases: TGTGCCAGCTCACCATGGAAAGAGGAAGCTTTCTTT.

This clone turned up a few times. The chain links TRBV11-2 to TRBJ2-2; TRBD2 agrees at 7 bases. Looked up from germline, CDR1 is SGHAT and CDR2 is FQNNGV. The CDR3 extends over 18 amino acids. Trimming took 5 bases from V and 0 from J; bases not matched to a gene: 12. The CDR3 spells CASSPRPLAEANTGELFF. The CDR3 DNA is TGTGCCAGCAGCCCTCGACCTCTAGCGGAAGCGAACACCGGGGAGCTGTTTTTT.